Listed here are 13 T cell receptor beta chains from one sample, sequenced in a study of T cell responses to AZD1222 COVID-19 vaccine. The protocol was immunoSEQ multiplex PCR, while the TCRdb copy is restricted to in-frame clones and leaves out a portion. The table records 90,000 to 120,000 clones, 89% of them present only once. The sample consisted of peripheral blood, taken on day 0 of AZD1222 vaccination. The receptors were gathered from an adult in good health.

The CDR3 coding sequence is TGTGCCAGTAGCGATGGGACAGGGAGCATATGGGAGCCCCAGCATTTT. This sequence encodes CASSDGTGSIWEPQHF. The chain recombines TRBV19 with TRBJ1-5; 9 bases are shared with TRBD1. CDR1 is LNHDA and CDR2 is SQIVND in the germline V gene (reference sequence). The trim removed 6 bases at V and 8 bases at J, leaving 14 bases unmatched. The CDR3 extends over 16 amino acids.

The chain recombines TRBV30 with TRBJ2-7; 8 bases line up with TRBD2. This CDR3 region has 11 residues. The V segment lost 5 bases and the J segment 11 bases; nucleotides outside the gene matches: 8. Germline values: CDR1 GTSNPN, CDR2 SVGIG (reference sequence). The CDR3 protein is CAWAGGHVKYF. CDR3 nucleotide sequence: TGTGCCTGGGCGGGGGGACACGTGAAGTACTTC.

The chain has TRBV18 and TRBJ2-1; D might be TRBD1 (5 bases). CDR3 length: 11 amino acids. Between the trimmed V and J ends, which lost 4 bases and 10 bases, there was a span of 8 bases. Germline V lookup: CDR1 KGHSH, CDR2 LQKENI. CDR3 in amino acids: CASSLDSEQFF. In DNA form, the CDR3 reads TGTGCCAGCTCACTCGACAGCGAGCAGTTCTTC.

The chain uses TRBV10-1 and TRBJ1-5; the D gene is possibly TRBD1 (6 bases). From germline, CDR1 is WNHNN and CDR2 SYGVQD (reference sequence). This CDR3 has 14 amino acids. CDR3 nucleotides: TGCGCTCCCTTGGGGGCCTCGAGCAATCAGCCCCAGCATTTT. Encoded protein: CAPLGASSNQPQHF.

The chain uses TRBV5-1 and TRBJ2-3, with D perhaps matching TRBD2 (6 bases). This CDR3 comprises 16 residues. V dropped 3 bases and J dropped 3 bases, with 17 bases sitting between them. The germline V gene has CDR1 SGHRS and CDR2 YFSETQ. For the CDR3, the DNA is TGCGCCAGCAGCTCCGTTGGGGGGAGTTGGACAGATACGCAGTATTTT. Protein sequence: CASSSVGGSWTDTQYF.

V and J are TRBV4-1 and TRBJ2-7; 9 nucleotides align to TRBD1. Germline V CDR1 and CDR2: MGHRA, YSYEKL. J lost 7 bases, V lost 2 bases, and 12 bases had no gene match. The CDR3 covers 16 residues. CDR3 sequence reads: CASSQQETGGVFEQYF. The CDR3 DNA reads as TGCGCCAGCAGCCAACAGGAGACAGGGGGGGTCTTTGAGCAGTACTTC.

The CDR3, as DNA: TGTGCCAGCAGTTACTCAGGCGGAGGGAATAGCAAAAACATTCAGTACTTC. It encodes CASSYSGGGNSKNIQYF. This chain uses TRBV6-2 or TRBV6-3 with TRBJ2-4, with TRBD2 as a possible D gene (6 bases). The CDR3 length is 17 residues. V gave up 0 bases and J gave up 3 bases, with 15 bases separating them. CDR1 is MNHEY, CDR2 SVGEGT, per germline.

This chain links TRBV7-3 with TRBJ2-2; D gene unclear. Deletions cut 0 bases from V and 8 bases from J, with 4 bases between. There are 12 residues in the CDR3. CDR1 is SGHTA, CDR2 FQGTGA, per germline. The CDR3 loop reads CASSLTSGELFF. CDR3 bases: TGTGCCAGCAGCTTAACATCGGGGGAGCTGTTTTTT.

The CDR3 reads CASSVTGANGELFF. In DNA, the CDR3 is TGTGCCAGCAGTGTTACGGGAGCTAACGGGGAGCTGTTTTTT. The chain recombines TRBV2 with TRBJ2-2, with a weak D call TRBD2 (6 bases). V was pared by 4 bases and J by 7 bases, with 13 bases between. The CDR3 totals 14 residues. The germline V gene has CDR1 SNHLY and CDR2 FYNNEI.

This chain joins TRBV6-5 and TRBJ1-3; no definite D call. This CDR3 contains 15 residues. Trimming removed 0 bases from V and 4 bases from J, with 10 bases in between. Germline CDR1 MNHEY, CDR2 SVGAGI. The CDR3 loop is CASSYSVGTGNTIYF. CDR3 DNA: TGTGCCAGCAGTTACTCAGTGGGAACCGGAAACACCATATATTTT.

V is TRBV10-3 and J is TRBJ2-7, with 14 positions matching TRBD2. The germline V gene has CDR1 ENHRY and CDR2 SYGVKD. V shed 11 bases and J 4 bases; nucleotides not matched to a gene: 10. The CDR3 extends over 15 amino acids. CDR3 sequence (DNA): TGTGCCTTTCCCGGGACTAGCGGGAGTAGGTACGAGCAGTACTTC. Encoded protein: CAFPGTSGSRYEQYF.

The J gene is TRBJ2-1, the V gene TRBV19; 7 bases match TRBD1. This CDR3 has 15 amino acids. Germline V gene data show CDR1 as LNHDA and CDR2 as SQIVND (reference sequence). Trimming took 9 bases from V and 4 from J; bases not matched to a gene: 12. CDR3 loop: CASSRGTDSYNEQFF. CDR3 sequence (DNA): TGTGCCAGCTCAAGGGGGACAGATAGTTACAATGAGCAGTTCTTC.

This chain joins TRBV5-1 and TRBJ1-4; TRBD1 agrees at 8 bases. Germline V gives CDR1 SGHRS, CDR2 YFSETQ. Losses at the gene ends were 0 bases for V and 7 bases for J; bases not matched to a gene: 5. The CDR3 loop spans 15 amino acids. This chain's CDR3 is CASSLGTGFGEKLFF. The CDR3 DNA is TGCGCCAGCAGCTTGGGGACAGGGTTTGGTGAAAAACTGTTTTTT.